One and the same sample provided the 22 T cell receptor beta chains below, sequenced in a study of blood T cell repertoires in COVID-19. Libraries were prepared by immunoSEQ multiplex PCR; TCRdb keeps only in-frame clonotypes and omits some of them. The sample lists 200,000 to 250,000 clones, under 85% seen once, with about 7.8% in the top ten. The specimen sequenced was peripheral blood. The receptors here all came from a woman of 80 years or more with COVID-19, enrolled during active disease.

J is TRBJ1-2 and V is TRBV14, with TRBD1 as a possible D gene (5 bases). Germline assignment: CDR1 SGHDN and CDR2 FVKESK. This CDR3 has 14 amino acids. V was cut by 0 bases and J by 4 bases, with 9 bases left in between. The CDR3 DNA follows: TGTGCCAGCAGCCAAGATTGGGGGGTCTATGGCTACACCTTC. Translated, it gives CASSQDWGVYGYTF. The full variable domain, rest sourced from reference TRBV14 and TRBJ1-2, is EAGVTQFPSHSVIEKGQTVTLRCDPISGHDNLYWYRRVMGKEIKFLLHFVKESKQDESGMPNNRFLAERTGGTYSTLKVQPAELEDSGVYFCASSQDWGVYGYTFGSGTRLTVV.

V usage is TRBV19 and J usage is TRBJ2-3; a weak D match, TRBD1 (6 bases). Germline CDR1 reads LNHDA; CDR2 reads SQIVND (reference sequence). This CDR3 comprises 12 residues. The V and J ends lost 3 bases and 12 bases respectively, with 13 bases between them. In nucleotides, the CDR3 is TGTGCCAGTAGTATGGGGCAGGGGCCACAGTATTTT. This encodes CASSMGQGPQYF.

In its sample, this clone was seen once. The CDR3: CASSPSGSGEKLFF. The CDR3 coding sequence is TGTGCCAGCAGCCCTTCTGGGTCGGGGGAAAAACTGTTTTTT. This chain joins TRBV27 and TRBJ1-4; D is uncertain. The germline CDR1 and CDR2 sequences are MNHEY and SMNVEV (reference sequence). The CDR3 runs to 14 residues. V lost 6 bases, J lost 8 bases, and 16 bases lay in between.

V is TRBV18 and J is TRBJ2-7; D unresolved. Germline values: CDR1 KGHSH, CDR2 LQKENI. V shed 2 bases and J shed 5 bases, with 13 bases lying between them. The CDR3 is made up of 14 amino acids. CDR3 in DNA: TGTGCCAGCTCACCAAGCTCTGGGCAAAACGAGCAGTACTTC. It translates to CASSPSSGQNEQYF.

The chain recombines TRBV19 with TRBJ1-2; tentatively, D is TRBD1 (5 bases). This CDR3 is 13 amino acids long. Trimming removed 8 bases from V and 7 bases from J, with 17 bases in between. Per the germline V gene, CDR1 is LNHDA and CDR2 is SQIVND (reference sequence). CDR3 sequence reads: CASVPQGGSGYTF. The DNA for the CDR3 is TGTGCCAGTGTACCCCAGGGAGGATCTGGCTACACCTTC.

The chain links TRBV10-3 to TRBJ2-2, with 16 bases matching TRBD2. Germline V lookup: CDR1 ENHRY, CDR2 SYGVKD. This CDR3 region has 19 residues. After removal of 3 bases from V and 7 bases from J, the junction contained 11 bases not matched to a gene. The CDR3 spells CAISDPPGLAGGPGGELFF. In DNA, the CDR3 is TGTGCCATCAGTGACCCGCCGGGACTAGCGGGAGGGCCGGGCGGGGAGCTGTTTTTT.

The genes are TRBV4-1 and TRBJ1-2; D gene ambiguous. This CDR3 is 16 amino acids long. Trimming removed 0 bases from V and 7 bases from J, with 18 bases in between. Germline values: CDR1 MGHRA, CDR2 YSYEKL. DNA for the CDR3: TGCGCCAGCAGCCAAGATTCCGCGCAGGCCTTCGTTGGCTACACCTTC. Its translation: CASSQDSAQAFVGYTF.

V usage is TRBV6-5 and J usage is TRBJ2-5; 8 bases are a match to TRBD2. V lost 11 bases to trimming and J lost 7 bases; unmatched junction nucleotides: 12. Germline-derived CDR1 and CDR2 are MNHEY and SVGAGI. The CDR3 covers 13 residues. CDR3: CAAGSAGEGTQYF. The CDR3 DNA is TGTGCCGCAGGGTCAGCGGGGGAGGGGACCCAGTACTTC.

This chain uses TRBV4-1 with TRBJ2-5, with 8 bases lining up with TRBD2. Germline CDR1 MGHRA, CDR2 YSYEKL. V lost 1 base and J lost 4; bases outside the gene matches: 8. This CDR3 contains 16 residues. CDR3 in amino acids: CASSQGWSGGGETQYF. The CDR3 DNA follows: TGCGCCAGCAGCCAAGGATGGAGCGGGGGCGGAGAGACCCAGTACTTC.

The CDR3 here is CASRSGARVETQYF. The CDR3 coding sequence is TGTGCCAGCAGGTCAGGGGCCCGCGTTGAGACCCAGTACTTC. J is TRBJ2-5 and V is TRBV27; D might be TRBD1 (6 bases). Looked up from germline, CDR1 is MNHEY and CDR2 is SMNVEV (reference sequence). This CDR3 is 14 amino acids long. V was pared by 6 bases and J by 5 bases, with 16 bases between.

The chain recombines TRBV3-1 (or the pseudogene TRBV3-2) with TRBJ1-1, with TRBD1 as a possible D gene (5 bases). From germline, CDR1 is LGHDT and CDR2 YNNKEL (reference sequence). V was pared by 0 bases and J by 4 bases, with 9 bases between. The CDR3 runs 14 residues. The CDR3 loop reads CASSQDSGGTEAFF. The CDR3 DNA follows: TGTGCCAGCAGCCAAGATTCGGGGGGCACTGAAGCTTTCTTT.

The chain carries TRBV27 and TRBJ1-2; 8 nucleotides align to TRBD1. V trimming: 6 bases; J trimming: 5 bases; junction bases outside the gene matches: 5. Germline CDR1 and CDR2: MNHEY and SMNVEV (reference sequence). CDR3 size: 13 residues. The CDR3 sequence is CASSQTGEYGYTF. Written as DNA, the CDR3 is TGTGCCAGCAGCCAGACAGGGGAGTATGGCTACACCTTC.

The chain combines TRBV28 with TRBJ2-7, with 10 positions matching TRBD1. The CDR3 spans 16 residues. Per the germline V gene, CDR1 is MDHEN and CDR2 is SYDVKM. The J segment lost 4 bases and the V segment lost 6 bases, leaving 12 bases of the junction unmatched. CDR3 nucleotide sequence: TGTGCCAGCAGACCCTACAAGACAGGGGGCAGGTACGAGCAGTACTTC. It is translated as CASRPYKTGGRYEQYF. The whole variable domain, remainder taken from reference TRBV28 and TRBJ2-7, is DVKVTQSSRYLVKRTGEKVFLECVQDMDHENMFWYRQDPGLGLRLIYFSYDVKMKEKGDIPEGYSVSREKKERFSLILESASTNQTSMYLCASRPYKTGGRYEQYFGPGTRLTVT.

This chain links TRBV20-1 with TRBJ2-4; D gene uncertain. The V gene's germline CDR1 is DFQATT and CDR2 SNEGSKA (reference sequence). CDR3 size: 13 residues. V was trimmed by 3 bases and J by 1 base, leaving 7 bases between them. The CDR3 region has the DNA TGCAGTGCTAGTGGGCATGCCAAAAACATTCAGTACTTC. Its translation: CSASGHAKNIQYF.

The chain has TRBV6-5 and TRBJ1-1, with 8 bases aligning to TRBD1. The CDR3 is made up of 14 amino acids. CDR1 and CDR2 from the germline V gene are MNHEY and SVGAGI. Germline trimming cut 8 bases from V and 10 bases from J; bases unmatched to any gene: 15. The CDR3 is CASSLTQGAARAFF. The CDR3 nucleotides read TGTGCCAGCTCCTTAACGCAGGGGGCGGCTAGAGCTTTCTTT.

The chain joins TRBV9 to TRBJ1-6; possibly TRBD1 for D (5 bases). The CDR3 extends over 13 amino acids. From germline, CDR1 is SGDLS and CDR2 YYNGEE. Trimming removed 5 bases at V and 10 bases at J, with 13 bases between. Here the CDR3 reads CASRGQGRSPLHF. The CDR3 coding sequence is TGTGCCAGCAGGGGGCAGGGTCGATCACCCCTCCACTTT.

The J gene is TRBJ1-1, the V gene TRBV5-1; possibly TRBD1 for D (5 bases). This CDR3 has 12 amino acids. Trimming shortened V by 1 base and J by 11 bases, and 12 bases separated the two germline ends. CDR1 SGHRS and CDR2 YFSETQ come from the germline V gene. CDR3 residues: CASSLQGVDAFF. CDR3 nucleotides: TGCGCCAGCAGCTTGCAGGGTGTCGACGCTTTCTTT.

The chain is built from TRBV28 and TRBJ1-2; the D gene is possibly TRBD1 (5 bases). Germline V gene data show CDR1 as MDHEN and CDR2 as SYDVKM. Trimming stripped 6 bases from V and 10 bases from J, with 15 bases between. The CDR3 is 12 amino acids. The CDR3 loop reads CASRPGPATYTF. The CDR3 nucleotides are TGTGCCAGCAGACCAGGGCCGGCAACCTACACCTTC.

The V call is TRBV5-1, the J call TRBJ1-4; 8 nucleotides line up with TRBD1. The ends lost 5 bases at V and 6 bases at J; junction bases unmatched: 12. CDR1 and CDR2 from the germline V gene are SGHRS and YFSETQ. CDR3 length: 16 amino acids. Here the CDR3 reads CASRPDRVDNYEKLFF. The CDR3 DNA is TGCGCCAGCAGGCCGGACAGGGTCGATAATTATGAAAAACTGTTTTTT.

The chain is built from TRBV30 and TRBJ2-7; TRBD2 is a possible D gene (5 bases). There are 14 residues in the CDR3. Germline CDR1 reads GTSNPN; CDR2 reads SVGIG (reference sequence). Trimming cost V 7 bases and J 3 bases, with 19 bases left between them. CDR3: CASPLWEYVYEQYF. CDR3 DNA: TGTGCCTCCCCCCTCTGGGAGTACGTCTACGAGCAGTACTTC.

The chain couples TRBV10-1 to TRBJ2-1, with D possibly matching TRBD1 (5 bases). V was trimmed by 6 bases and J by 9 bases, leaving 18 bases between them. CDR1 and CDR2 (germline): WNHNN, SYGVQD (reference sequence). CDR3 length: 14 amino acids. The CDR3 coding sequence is TGCGCCAGCAGATATAATTCAGGGTCGGGTGAGCAGTTCTTC. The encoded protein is CASRYNSGSGEQFF.

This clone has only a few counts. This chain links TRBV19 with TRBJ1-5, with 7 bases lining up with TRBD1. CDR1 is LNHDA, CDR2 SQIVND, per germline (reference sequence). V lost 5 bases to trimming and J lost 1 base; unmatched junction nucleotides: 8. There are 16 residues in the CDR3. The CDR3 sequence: CASSYTGARSNQPQHF. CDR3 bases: TGTGCCAGTAGTTACACAGGGGCAAGGAGCAATCAGCCCCAGCATTTT.